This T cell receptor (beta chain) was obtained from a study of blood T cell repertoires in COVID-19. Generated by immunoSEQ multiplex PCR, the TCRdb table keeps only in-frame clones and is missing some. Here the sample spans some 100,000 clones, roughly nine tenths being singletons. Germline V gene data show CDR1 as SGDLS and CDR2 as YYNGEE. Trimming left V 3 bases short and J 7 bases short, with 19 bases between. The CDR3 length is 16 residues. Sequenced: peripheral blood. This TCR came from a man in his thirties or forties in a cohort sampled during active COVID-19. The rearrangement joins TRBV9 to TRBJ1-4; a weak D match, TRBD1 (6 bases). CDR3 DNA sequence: TGTGCCAGCAGCGGATCCTCAGGGGAAGGGGTTGAAAAACTGTTTTTT. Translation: CASSGSSGEGVEKLFF.